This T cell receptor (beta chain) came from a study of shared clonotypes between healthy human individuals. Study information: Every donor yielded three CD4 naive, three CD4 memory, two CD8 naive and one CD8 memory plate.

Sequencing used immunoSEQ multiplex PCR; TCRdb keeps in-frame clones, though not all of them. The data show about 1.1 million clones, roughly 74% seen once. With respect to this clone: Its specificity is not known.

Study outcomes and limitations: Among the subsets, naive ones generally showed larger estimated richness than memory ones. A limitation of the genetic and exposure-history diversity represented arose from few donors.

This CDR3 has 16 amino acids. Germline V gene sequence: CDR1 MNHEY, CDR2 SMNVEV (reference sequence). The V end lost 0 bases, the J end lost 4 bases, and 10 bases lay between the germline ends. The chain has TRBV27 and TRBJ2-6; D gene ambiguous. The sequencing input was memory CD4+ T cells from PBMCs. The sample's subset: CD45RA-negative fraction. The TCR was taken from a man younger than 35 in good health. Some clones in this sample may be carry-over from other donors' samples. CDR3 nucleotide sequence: TGTGCCAGCAGTTTATCGATTTCCTGGGGGGCCAACGTCCTGACTTTC. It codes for CASSLSISWGANVLTF.